Included here is one T cell receptor beta chain sequence, with context. Membership in each cohort depended on participant-reported clinical history. Clones were sequenced by immunoSEQ multiplex PCR, and TCRdb holds only the in-frame ones, with some missing. The table shows some 220,000 clones, with 80% to 90% occurring only once. The record originates from a study of blood T cell repertoires in COVID-19. The wider study: Recovered participants had two consecutive negative NP/OP PCR tests, healthcare professional clearance, or symptom resolution. PBMCs, B-cell-depleted T cells, or T cells provided the cDNA or gDNA that made up the material.

CDR1 SGHRS and CDR2 YFSETQ come from the germline V gene. The CDR3 has 16 residues. Trimming cost V 0 bases and J 0 bases, with 10 bases left between them. The chain recombines TRBV5-1 with TRBJ2-1; D is unresolved. The TCR comes from a woman aged 45-60 years in a cohort exposed to, infected with or recovered from COVID-19 (not recorded which). Sequences were obtained from PBMCs or T cells enriched from blood (not recorded which). Here the CDR3 DNA reads TGCGCCAGCAGCTTGGCCCCGTCGAGCTCCTACAATGAGCAGTTCTTC. Translated: CASSLAPSSSYNEQFF. Drawing the rest from reference TRBV5-1 and TRBJ2-1, the complete variable domain is KAGVTQTPRYLIKTRGQQVTLSCSPISGHRSVSWYQQTPGQGLQFLFEYFSETQRNKGNFPGRFSGRQFSNSRSEMNVSTLELGDSALYLCASSLAPSSSYNEQFFGPGTRLTVL.